The sequence of this TCR beta chain was determined in a study of sequential checkpoint blockade in melanoma. Study-level information: Patients were randomized 1:1 to nivolumab-then-ipilimumab or ipilimumab-then-nivolumab first-line. Maintenance nivolumab came after either treatment sequence.

Repertoires were generated with immunoSEQ multiplex PCR, while TCRdb's copy carries only in-frame clones and drops some. Of about 28,000 clones listed, less than 90% are singletons. The treatment here: randomized to nivolumab then ipilimumab (arm A) or the reverse (arm B). Patients had received no earlier DNA-damaging chemotherapy. Live CD3+CD8+ CD19− CD56− cells were sorted from PBMCs. Per the germline V gene, CDR1 is SGDLS and CDR2 is YYNGEE. The V segment lost 1 base and the J segment 0 bases; nucleotides outside the gene matches: 8. The CDR3 spans 19 residues. The clonotype was recovered from a human donor with melanoma. The chain joins TRBV9 to TRBJ2-1; 12 bases agree with TRBD2. The sequencing used CD8+ T cells sorted from blood (inferred from file names), collected from a patient given nivolumab and ipilimumab in sequence. The CDR3 reads CASSVPSPTSGSSYNEQFF. DNA for the CDR3: TGTGCCAGCAGCGTACCCAGTCCGACTAGCGGGAGCTCCTACAATGAGCAGTTCTTC.